This TCR beta chain appears in the sequencing data of a study of T cell repertoires in cytomegalovirus infection. Study context: Based on public TCR beta signatures, there were indications of CMV infection and of a matching HLA type. Regarding the study as a whole: Carriers of CMV plus the relevant HLA were identified by cumulative public TCR beta family frequency. The ex vivo response showed dominance by HLA-C-restricted CMV-specific TCR beta clonotypes.

TCRdb called the reads again in MiXCR, with one record for every CDR3 protein. The table has approximately 500,000 distinct CDR3 sequences, more than 15% seen once. Unmatched junction bases numbered 6, after V lost 5 bases and J lost 3 bases. Germline V lookup: CDR1 SGHVS, CDR2 FNYEAQ. This CDR3 is built from 15 residues. This clonotype was seen repeatedly, ten times or more. As yet, its antigen is unknown. Sequenced sample: CD8+ T cells from PBMCs. The receptor's source is a human donor in good health (CMV status not recorded). Some clones in this sample may be carry-over from other donors' samples. V is TRBV7-6 and J is TRBJ2-7; TRBD2 aligns across 11 bases. The CDR3 protein is CASSQDTSGSYEQYF. CDR3 in DNA: TGTGCCAGCAGCCAAGACACTAGCGGGAGCTACGAGCAGTACTTC.